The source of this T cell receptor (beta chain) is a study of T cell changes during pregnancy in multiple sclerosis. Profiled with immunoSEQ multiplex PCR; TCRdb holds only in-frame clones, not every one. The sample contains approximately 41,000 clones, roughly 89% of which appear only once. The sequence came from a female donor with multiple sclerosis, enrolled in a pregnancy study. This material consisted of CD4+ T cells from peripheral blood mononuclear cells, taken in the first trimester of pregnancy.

The CDR3 coding sequence is TGTGCCAGCAGCACTAGGGGACAGAACACTGAAGCTTTCTTT. The encoded protein is CASSTRGQNTEAFF. The V and J genes are TRBV7-2 and TRBJ1-1; D may be TRBD1 (6 bases). The CDR3 extends over 14 amino acids. The germline V gene encodes CDR1 SGHTA and CDR2 FQGNSA. V was trimmed by 5 bases and J by 1 base, leaving 11 bases between them.